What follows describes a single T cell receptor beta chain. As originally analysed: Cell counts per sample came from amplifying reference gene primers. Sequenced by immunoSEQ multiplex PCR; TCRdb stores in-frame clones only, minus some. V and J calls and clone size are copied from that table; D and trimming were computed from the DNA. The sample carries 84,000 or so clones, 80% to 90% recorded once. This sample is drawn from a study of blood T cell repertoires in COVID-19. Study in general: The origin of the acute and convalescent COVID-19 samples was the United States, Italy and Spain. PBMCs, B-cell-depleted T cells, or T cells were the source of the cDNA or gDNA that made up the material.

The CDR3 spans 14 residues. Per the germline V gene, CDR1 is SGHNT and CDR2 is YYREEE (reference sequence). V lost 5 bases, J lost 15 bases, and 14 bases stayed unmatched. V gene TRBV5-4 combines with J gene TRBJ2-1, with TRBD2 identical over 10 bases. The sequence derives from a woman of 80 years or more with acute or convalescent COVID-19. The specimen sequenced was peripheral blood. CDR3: CASREPGLAKTWFF. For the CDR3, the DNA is TGTGCCAGCAGAGAACCGGGACTAGCGAAAACGTGGTTCTTC.